One T cell receptor (beta chain) is described in this entry. Its target is unknown. This entry comes from a study of T cells expressing NK-cell markers. Across the study: There were seven HCMV-seropositive donors and one seronegative donor among the eight sequenced.

Findings and caveats of the study: In several donors, dominant NKG2C+ clonotypes were roughly 1.0-7.5% of CD8+ T cells.

From the 5' RACE reads, TCRdb lists one entry per CDR3 protein and no DNA. This table lists under 600,000 distinct CDR3 sequences. Looked up from germline, CDR1 is SGHDN and CDR2 is FVKESK. The CDR3 has 15 residues. The V and J genes are TRBV14 and TRBJ2-1. This receptor was identified in a woman in her fifties or sixties in good health. Sequencing input: blood T cells: a sorted CD56 or NKG2C T cell subset, CD4+ or CD8+ T cells, or bulk PBMC T cells (not recorded which). CDR3 amino acids: CASSAQDASYNEQFF.